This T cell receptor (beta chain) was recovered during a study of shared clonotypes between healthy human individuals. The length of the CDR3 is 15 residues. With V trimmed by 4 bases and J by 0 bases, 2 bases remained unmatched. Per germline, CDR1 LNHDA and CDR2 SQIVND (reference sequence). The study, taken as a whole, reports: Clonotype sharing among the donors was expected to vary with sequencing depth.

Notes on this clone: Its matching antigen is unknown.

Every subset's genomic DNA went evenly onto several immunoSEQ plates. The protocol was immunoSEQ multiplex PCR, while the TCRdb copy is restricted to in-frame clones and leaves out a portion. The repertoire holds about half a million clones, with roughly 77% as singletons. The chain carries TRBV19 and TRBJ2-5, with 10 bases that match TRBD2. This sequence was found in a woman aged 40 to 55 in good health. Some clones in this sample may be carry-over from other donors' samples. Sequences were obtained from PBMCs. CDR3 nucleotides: TGTGCCAGTAGTAGACTAGCGGGTAACCAAGAGACCCAGTACTTC. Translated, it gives CASSRLAGNQETQYF.